The clone carrying this TCR beta chain has a handful of counts. TCRdb processed the 5' RACE reads anew with MiXCR; each CDR3 protein has one entry. This sample has 95,000 to 100,000 distinct CDR3 sequences, with 15% to 20% found just once. This sample is drawn from a study of T cells of healthy individuals. This CDR3 has 14 amino acids. Between the trimmed V and J ends, which lost 4 bases and 3 bases, there was a span of 10 bases. Per the germline V gene, CDR1 is KGHDR and CDR2 is SFDVKD. This rearrangement joins TRBV24-1 to TRBJ2-3; perhaps TRBD2 as D (6 bases). This receptor was obtained from a human donor in good health. The CDR3 DNA is TGTGCCACCAGTGAGGGAGGTTTTACAGATACGCAGTATTTT. Protein sequence: CATSEGGFTDTQYF.